Following are 18 T cell receptor beta chains from one sample sequenced in a study of identical twins. TCRdb used MiXCR to reprocess the 5' RACE reads, holding one entry per CDR3 protein. The sample carries fewer than 250,000 distinct CDR3 sequences, less than 9.5% recorded once. The sample was memory (CD45RO+) T cells sorted from blood. These TCRs come from a woman in her late teens or twenties in good health.

This clonotype was recorded a few times. The CDR3 DNA follows: TGTGCCAGCAGCCACGAAAACAGGCAAAGGGGGACCCAGTACTTC. Its protein is CASSHENRQRGTQYF. The chain has TRBV3-1 and TRBJ2-5, with a possible D match to TRBD1 (5 bases). This CDR3 is built from 15 residues. The V gene's germline CDR1 is LGHDT and CDR2 YNNKEL (reference sequence). V was clipped by 3 bases and J by 7 bases, with 18 bases between them.

The rearrangement links TRBV6-1 to TRBJ2-1, with 7 positions matching TRBD2. Germline lookup yields CDR1 MNHNS and CDR2 SASEGT. The CDR3 covers 14 residues. V shed 7 bases, J shed 4 bases, and the junction held 7 bases outside the gene matches. The chain's CDR3 is CASKLASGYNEQFF. The CDR3, as DNA: TGTGCCAGCAAACTGGCTAGCGGATACAATGAGCAGTTCTTC.

At least ten counts were recorded for this clonotype. The gene calls are TRBV20-1 and TRBJ2-7; tentative D call: TRBD2 (5 bases). V shed 1 base and J shed 2 bases, with 12 bases lying between them. Germline V gene data show CDR1 as DFQATT and CDR2 as SNEGSKA (reference sequence). This CDR3 spans 14 amino acids. DNA of the CDR3: TGCAGTGCTAGAGTCGCGGGCCTAGCCTACGAGCAGTACTTC. Residues: CSARVAGLAYEQYF.

This clonotype was counted ten times or more. V gene TRBV5-1 combines with J gene TRBJ2-1; 10 nucleotides line up with TRBD2. The germline CDR1 and CDR2 sequences are SGHRS and YFSETQ. After removal of 4 bases from V and 0 bases from J, the junction contained 7 bases not matched to a gene. This CDR3 region has 17 residues. CDR3 nucleotides: TGCGCCAGCAGCCCCCGGACTAGCGGATCCTCCTACAATGAGCAGTTCTTC. It is translated as CASSPRTSGSSYNEQFF.

This clonotype was seen repeatedly, ten times or more. The rearrangement joins TRBV25-1 to TRBJ1-6; D is undetermined. Germline lookup yields CDR1 MGHDK and CDR2 SYGVNS. This CDR3 spans 12 amino acids. The V and J ends lost 8 bases and 9 bases respectively, with 11 bases between them. Written as DNA, the CDR3 is TGTGCCAGCGCTAGACAATCTTCACCCCTCCACTTT. This translates into CASARQSSPLHF. Complete variable domain (other parts from reference TRBV25-1 and TRBJ1-6): EADIYQTPRYLVIGTGKKITLECSQTMGHDKMYWYQQDPGMELHLIHYSYGVNSTEKGDLSSESTVSRIRTEHFPLTLESARPSHTSQYLCASARQSSPLHFGNGTRLTVT.

Note on this clonotype: One end of the junction does not line up with germline, which may come from a read error. V and J are TRBV29-1 and TRBJ2-5, with TRBD2 matching 15 bases. Germline V gene lookup returns CDR1 SQVTM and CDR2 ANQGSEA. The CDR3 is made up of 13 amino acids. The CDR3 nucleotides are TGCAGCGTTGAAGATGGGACTAGCGGGAGGCCTGTCTTC. As protein: CSVEDGTSGRPVF.

This clonotype has just a few counts. The chain's CDR3 is CASSHTAGQHNEQFF. Written as DNA, the CDR3 is TGTGCCAGCAGTCATACTGCGGGACAGCACAATGAGCAGTTCTTC. The gene calls are TRBV25-1 and TRBJ2-1; possible D gene TRBD1, 7 bases. V shed 5 bases and J shed 5 bases, with 16 bases lying between them. Germline-derived CDR1 and CDR2 are MGHDK and SYGVNS. This CDR3 has 15 amino acids.

This clonotype was counted a few times. V gene TRBV18 combines with J gene TRBJ1-5; a weak D match, TRBD1 (6 bases). The V gene lost 2 bases and the J gene lost 7 bases, with 15 bases spanning the gap. Germline V gene sequence: CDR1 KGHSH, CDR2 LQKENI. The CDR3 has 15 residues. CDR3 nucleotide sequence: TGTGCCAGCTCACCAGACAGACAGGCGAGGCAGCCCCAGCATTTT. Residues: CASSPDRQARQPQHF.

This clonotype came up many times. This chain uses TRBV3-1 with TRBJ2-7, with D perhaps given as TRBD1 or TRBD2 (5 bases each). Deletions cut 5 bases from V and 3 bases from J, with 17 bases between. The CDR3 spans 15 residues. The germline gives CDR1 LGHDT, CDR2 YNNKEL (reference sequence). CDR3 DNA: TGTGCCAGCAGCTTTACTGGGGGTAGTGTCTACGAGCAGTACTTC. Its protein product is CASSFTGGSVYEQYF.

This sequence joins TRBV5-1 and TRBJ2-1, with D perhaps TRBD2 (5 bases). V was trimmed by 7 bases and J by 1 base, leaving 9 bases between them. The CDR3 consists of 13 residues. In germline, CDR1 is SGHRS, CDR2 YFSETQ. The CDR3 DNA follows: TGCGCCAGCTTCGGCGGGTCCTACAATGAGCAGTTCTTC. It translates to CASFGGSYNEQFF. Complete variable domain (other parts from reference TRBV5-1 and TRBJ2-1): KAGVTQTPRYLIKTRGQQVTLSCSPISGHRSVSWYQQTPGQGLQFLFEYFSETQRNKGNFPGRFSGRQFSNSRSEMNVSTLELGDSALYLCASFGGSYNEQFFGPGTRLTVL.

The V gene is TRBV11-2, the J gene TRBJ2-3; 7 bases are a match to TRBD1. Germline V lookup: CDR1 SGHAT, CDR2 FQNNGV. CDR3 size: 15 residues. V was pared by 3 bases and J by 3 bases, with 6 bases of the junction left unmatched. CDR3 coding DNA: TGTGCCAGCAGCTTCCAGGGGGTGAGAACAGATACGCAGTATTTT. It encodes CASSFQGVRTDTQYF.

This clonotype is a singleton in its sample. A single base separates this from a much larger clone, so it may be a read error. The rearrangement joins TRBV7-3 to TRBJ2-3; TRBD1 aligns across 9 bases. The germline V gene has CDR1 SGHTA and CDR2 FQGTGA. Trimming removed 2 bases from V and 4 bases from J; junction bases left unmatched: 1. The CDR3 contains 14 residues. CDR3 amino acids: CASSLGTGSDTQYF. For the CDR3, the DNA is TGTGCCAGCAGCTTAGGGACAGGGTCAGATACGCAGTATTTT.

This clonotype was found a few times. The chain is built from TRBV5-6 and TRBJ2-7; 9 positions agree with TRBD2. The CDR3 extends over 14 amino acids. Germline values: CDR1 SGHDT, CDR2 YYEEEE. V lost 7 bases and J lost 3; bases outside the gene matches: 8. CDR3 sequence (DNA): TGTGCCAGCGAGTTAGCGGGAGTTTACTACGAGCAGTACTTC. Translated, it gives CASELAGVYYEQYF.

About this clonotype itself: The junction differs from germline at one of its ends, possibly a read error. V and J are TRBV12-3 or TRBV12-4 and TRBJ2-6; 13 positions match TRBD2. The CDR3 extends over 18 amino acids. The CDR3 nucleotides are TGTACCAGCGGACTGAGGGGACTAGCGGGATCTGGGGCCAACGTCCTGACTTTC. This gives the protein CTSGLRGLAGSGANVLTF.

The CDR3 DNA sequence: TGTGCCAGCAGCCCGACGCGGGGCGGGGGGCTCACAGATACGCAGTATTTT. This gives the protein CASSPTRGGGLTDTQYF. The V and J genes are TRBV9 and TRBJ2-3; 8 bases are a match to TRBD2. Germline assignment: CDR1 SGDLS and CDR2 YYNGEE. CDR3 size: 17 residues. Trimming cost V 4 bases and J 2 bases; bases outside gene matches: 12.

This chain connects TRBV27 to TRBJ2-1; 14 bases fit TRBD2. Germline CDR1 reads MNHEY; CDR2 reads SMNVEV (reference sequence). The CDR3 length is 15 residues. J lost 10 bases, V lost 2 bases, and 4 bases had no gene match. Here the CDR3 DNA reads TGTGCCAGCAGTTTAGGGACTAGCGGGAGTGGGGAGCAGTTCTTC. Translated, it gives CASSLGTSGSGEQFF.

The chain employs TRBV10-3 and TRBJ2-1, with 7 nucleotides matching TRBD2. Germline V gene data show CDR1 as ENHRY and CDR2 as SYGVKD. The CDR3 is made up of 16 amino acids. The J segment lost 2 bases and the V segment lost 3 bases, leaving 7 bases of the junction unmatched. This CDR3 reads CAISDGGRGAYNEQFF. For the CDR3, the DNA is TGTGCCATCAGTGATGGGGGGAGGGGTGCCTACAATGAGCAGTTCTTC.

Ten or more counts support this clonotype. J is TRBJ2-3 and V is TRBV6-4; possible D gene TRBD1, 5 bases. V was pared by 0 bases and J by 3 bases, with 7 bases between. The CDR3 has 14 residues. CDR1 and CDR2 from the germline V gene are MRHNA and SNTAGT. The CDR3 spells CASSDSTETDTQYF. The CDR3 DNA reads TGTGCCAGCAGTGACTCGACAGAAACAGATACGCAGTATTTT.